The rows below give T cell receptor beta chains drawn from one sample of a study of shared clonotypes between healthy human individuals. Clones were sequenced by immunoSEQ multiplex PCR, and TCRdb holds only the in-frame ones, with some missing. The sample has 300,000 or so clones, over 65% seen once. Source material: memory CD4+ T cells sorted from blood. These receptor sequences come from a man between 25 and 39 years old in good health. Each CDR3 is given with its conserved first and last residue. A D gene is named only where the DNA matches it firmly. Size is stated for part of the rows, as once, few or many counts, or as a class when the clone is expanded.

V: TRBV29-1; size: few; J: TRBJ2-5; D: -; CDR3: CSVTLGVGRGTQYF; DNA: TGCAGCGTGACCCTGGGTGTGGGCAGGGGGACCCAGTACTTC
V: TRBV5-1; size: many; J: TRBJ2-3; D: TRBD2; CDR3: CASSPDGLAARTDTQYF; DNA: TGCGCCAGCAGCCCCGATGGGCTAGCGGCCCGCACGGATACGCAGTATTTT
V: TRBV11-2; size: -; J: TRBJ2-1; D: -; CDR3: CASSVGSNGNEQFF; DNA: TGTGCCAGCAGCGTAGGGAGCAACGGAAATGAGCAGTTCTTC
V: TRBV5-4; size: -; J: TRBJ2-2; D: TRBD2; CDR3: CASSSLGTTNTGELFF; DNA: TGTGCCAGCAGCTCCCTCGGGACTACGAACACCGGGGAGCTGTTTTTT
V: TRBV10-3; size: -; J: TRBJ1-2; D: -; CDR3: CAISESTLDTGYGYTF; DNA: TGTGCCATCAGTGAGTCGACTCTCGACACGGGGTATGGCTACACCTTC
V: TRBV20-1; size: -; J: TRBJ2-1; D: -; CDR3: CSARKWDEQFF; DNA: TGCAGTGCTAGAAAGTGGGATGAGCAGTTCTTC
V: TRBV14; size: -; J: TRBJ1-4; D: -; CDR3: CASSPRRQTNEKLFF; DNA: TGTGCCAGCAGCCCGCGGAGACAGACTAATGAAAAACTGTTTTTT
V: TRBV29-1; size: -; J: TRBJ2-3; D: -; CDR3: CSVEDLGGFTDTQYF; DNA: TGCAGCGTTGAAGATCTAGGGGGGTTCACAGATACGCAGTATTTT
V: TRBV19; size: few; J: TRBJ1-1; D: TRBD1; CDR3: CASRRDRVLYEAFF; DNA: TGTGCCAGTAGAAGGGACAGGGTTTTGTATGAAGCTTTCTTT
V: TRBV30; size: -; J: TRBJ2-3; D: -; CDR3: CAWSGTDTQYF; DNA: TGTGCCTGGAGTGGTACAGATACGCAGTATTTT
V: TRBV6-5; size: once; J: TRBJ2-1; D: -; CDR3: CASSYSGRRYNEQFF; DNA: TGTGCCAGCAGTTACTCGGGACGGAGGTACAATGAGCAGTTCTTC
V: TRBV5-1; size: -; J: TRBJ2-7; D: TRBD2; CDR3: CASSPGGGALYEQYF; DNA: TGCGCCAGCAGCCCGGGAGGGGGGGCACTGTACGAGCAGTACTTC
V: TRBV6-4; size: -; J: TRBJ2-3; D: -; CDR3: CASRSSTQYF; DNA: TGTGCCAGCAGAAGCTCTACGCAGTATTTT
V: TRBV30; size: -; J: TRBJ2-5; D: -; CDR3: CAWSPSGETQYF; DNA: TGTGCCTGGAGTCCCTCGGGAGAGACCCAGTACTTC
V: TRBV29-1; size: -; J: TRBJ1-1; D: -; CDR3: CSVAGGNTEAFF; DNA: TGCAGCGTTGCCGGTGGGAACACTGAAGCTTTCTTT
V: TRBV7-2; size: -; J: TRBJ2-2; D: -; CDR3: CASSDRYVGELFF; DNA: TGTGCCAGCAGCGACCGTTACGTCGGGGAGCTGTTTTTT
V: TRBV5-6; size: -; J: TRBJ2-1; D: TRBD2; CDR3: CASSKLAGGSNEQFF; DNA: TGTGCCAGCAGCAAGCTAGCGGGAGGAAGCAATGAGCAGTTCTTC
V: TRBV28; size: -; J: TRBJ1-5; D: -; CDR3: CASSPGDPGPNQPQHF; DNA: TGTGCCAGCAGTCCTGGGGACCCTGGACCCAATCAGCCCCAGCATTTT
V: TRBV5-4; size: -; J: TRBJ2-3; D: -; CDR3: CASSLDSPSTDTQYF; DNA: TGTGCCAGCAGCTTGGACAGCCCTAGCACAGATACGCAGTATTTT
V: TRBV15; size: -; J: TRBJ2-3; D: TRBD1; CDR3: CATRPGGVDTQYF; DNA: TGTGCCACCCGTCCAGGGGGCGTTGATACGCAGTATTTT